This TCR beta chain comes out of a study of chemoradiotherapy in HPV16-positive cancers. Regarding the study as a whole: HPV-responsive T-cell expansion during chemoradiotherapy was linked to improved recurrence-free survival in HPV16-positive patients. Candidate HPV-specific clones and E7-related TCR motifs grew in tumor during treatment.

This CDR3 comprises 17 residues. V trimming: 5 bases; J trimming: 1 base; junction bases outside the gene matches: 10. Germline loops: CDR1 SGHVS, CDR2 FQNEAQ. Repertoires were sampled repeatedly during chemoradiotherapy. Data came from immunoSEQ multiplex PCR; TCRdb stores just in-frame clones and leaves some out. The sample yields approximately 11,000 clones, roughly nine tenths seen once. A note on this clone: Its antigen remains unidentified.

The source of this sequence is a human donor with HPV-associated anogenital cancer. This chain joins TRBV7-8 and TRBJ1-1; 10 bases align to TRBD1. The input for sequencing was blood, taken from a patient who underwent chemoradiotherapy. The CDR3 reads CASSLTGGVGANTEAFF. In DNA form, the CDR3 reads TGTGCCAGCAGCCTGACAGGGGGCGTAGGAGCGAACACTGAAGCTTTCTTT.